Shown below are 19 T cell receptor beta chains from a single sample sequenced in a study of blood T cell repertoires in COVID-19. Data came from immunoSEQ multiplex PCR; TCRdb stores just in-frame clones and leaves some out. The table has 95,000 to 150,000 clones, roughly 84% seen once. Specimen: PBMCs or T cells enriched from blood (not recorded which). The receptor set was obtained from a woman aged 25-40 years who had recovered from COVID-19.

This chain connects TRBV18 to TRBJ1-5, with 7 bases matching TRBD1. The length of the CDR3 is 17 residues. Unmatched junction bases numbered 8, after V lost 3 bases and J lost 0 bases. Germline V gene data show CDR1 as KGHSH and CDR2 as LQKENI. In DNA, the CDR3 is TGTGCCAGCTCACCGGGCGGGACAGCCTATAGCAATCAGCCCCAGCATTTT. Amino acids: CASSPGGTAYSNQPQHF.

The CDR3 coding sequence is TGTGCCAGCTCACCCCCCCAGGGGGGATCGAACACCGGGGAGCTGTTTTTT. This translates into CASSPPQGGSNTGELFF. V and J are TRBV18 and TRBJ2-2, with D perhaps matching TRBD1 (7 bases). From germline, CDR1 is KGHSH and CDR2 LQKENI. The V and J ends lost 3 bases and 0 bases respectively, with 14 bases between them. The CDR3 extends over 17 amino acids.

This chain links TRBV14 with TRBJ2-2, with D tentatively TRBD2 (5 bases). The CDR3 is 16 residues long. Between the trimmed V and J ends, which lost 2 bases and 0 bases, there was a span of 10 bases. Looked up from germline, CDR1 is SGHDN and CDR2 is FVKESK. CDR3 sequence: CASSQSGDANTGELFF. The DNA for the CDR3 is TGTGCCAGCAGCCAAAGCGGAGACGCGAACACCGGGGAGCTGTTTTTT. The full variable domain, rest sourced from reference TRBV14 and TRBJ2-2, is EAGVTQFPSHSVIEKGQTVTLRCDPISGHDNLYWYRRVMGKEIKFLLHFVKESKQDESGMPNNRFLAERTGGTYSTLKVQPAELEDSGVYFCASSQSGDANTGELFFGEGSRLTVL.

The CDR3 DNA sequence: TGTGCCAGCCGACTGGCTAACTATGGCTACACCTTC. Protein product: CASRLANYGYTF. The V gene is TRBV28, the J gene TRBJ1-2; no clear D. CDR3 length equals 12 residues. V was pared by 8 bases and J by 0 bases, with 7 bases between. The germline CDR1 and CDR2 sequences are MDHEN and SYDVKM.

The chain combines TRBV7-3 with TRBJ2-1, with 8 bases lining up with TRBD2. Germline CDR1 and CDR2: SGHTA and FQGTGA. This CDR3 has 15 amino acids. V shed 3 bases, J shed 7 bases, and the junction held 8 bases outside the gene matches. CDR3 residues: CASSLSASGLNEQFF. The CDR3 bases are TGTGCCAGCAGCTTGTCGGCTAGCGGGCTAAATGAGCAGTTCTTC.

This chain connects TRBV2 to TRBJ2-3; a possible D gene is TRBD1 (5 bases). The V end lost 7 bases, the J end lost 2 bases, and 16 bases lay between the germline ends. The CDR3 has 15 residues. Germline CDR1 reads SNHLY; CDR2 reads FYNNEI. CDR3 sequence (DNA): TGTGCCAGCACCTTACAGGTGTATCCCACAGATACGCAGTATTTT. Its protein product is CASTLQVYPTDTQYF.

The sample holds a few counts of this clone. The V gene is TRBV4-3, the J gene TRBJ1-3, with D unclear. The CDR3 totals 13 residues. Germline assignment: CDR1 LGHNA and CDR2 YSLEER. Trimming removed 4 bases from V and 2 bases from J, with 6 bases in between. The CDR3 loop is CASSRAAGNTIYF. As DNA, the CDR3 is TGCGCCAGCAGCCGGGCAGCTGGAAACACCATATATTTT.

V usage is TRBV6-1 and J usage is TRBJ2-3; TRBD2 is a possible D gene (6 bases). Trimming removed 1 base from V and 1 base from J, with 6 bases in between. The CDR3 contains 14 residues. CDR1 is MNHNS, CDR2 SASEGT, per germline. For the CDR3, the DNA is TGTGCCAGCAGTGAAGGGAGGGGCACAGATACGCAGTATTTT. Its protein is CASSEGRGTDTQYF.

The J gene is TRBJ1-5, the V gene TRBV28, with 7 nucleotides matching TRBD1. Per germline, CDR1 MDHEN and CDR2 SYDVKM. The CDR3 is 15 residues long. The trim removed 6 bases at V and 4 bases at J, leaving 9 bases unmatched. CDR3 in DNA: TGTGCCAGCAGATACGGACAGGCCGGTAATCAGCCCCAGCATTTT. Its protein is CASRYGQAGNQPQHF.

The gene calls are TRBV6-5 and TRBJ2-1, with 8 bases matching TRBD2. The CDR3 is made up of 14 amino acids. V was clipped by 10 bases and J by 6 bases; unmatched bases: 11. Germline V gene lookup returns CDR1 MNHEY and CDR2 SVGAGI. CDR3 sequence: CATTISGSPNEQFF. As DNA, the CDR3 is TGTGCCACCACAATCAGCGGGAGCCCCAATGAGCAGTTCTTC.

The rearrangement uses TRBV4-1 and TRBJ2-6; a weak D match, TRBD2 (7 bases). V was clipped by 0 bases and J by 2 bases, with 20 bases between them. The CDR3 is 20 amino acids. The germline V gene encodes CDR1 MGHRA and CDR2 YSYEKL. The CDR3 sequence is CASSQDRGARQVPGANVLTF. CDR3 in DNA: TGCGCCAGCAGCCAAGATCGGGGGGCTCGGCAGGTGCCTGGGGCCAACGTCCTGACTTTC.

This clone was seen only once. The chain joins TRBV10-3 to TRBJ1-1; possibly TRBD1 for D (5 bases). The CDR3 runs 14 residues. Germline CDR1 and CDR2: ENHRY and SYGVKD. V gave up 8 bases and J gave up 5 bases, with 18 bases separating them. The CDR3 protein is CAIRTGGVGTEAFF. The CDR3 bases are TGTGCCATCCGCACGGGGGGGGTGGGTACTGAAGCTTTCTTT.

On this clone: This sample includes further DNA sequences coding for the same CDR3. The chain recombines TRBV5-1 with TRBJ2-1, with 10 bases identical to TRBD2. Per germline, CDR1 SGHRS and CDR2 YFSETQ. J lost 8 bases, V lost 2 bases, and 4 bases had no gene match. The CDR3 covers 14 residues. CDR3 in DNA: TGCGCCAGCAGCTTAGCGGGAGGGCCGGATGAGCAGTTCTTC. Residues: CASSLAGGPDEQFF.

V gene TRBV30 combines with J gene TRBJ2-5, with TRBD1 identical over 9 bases. The CDR3 spans 14 residues. Germline V gene sequence: CDR1 GTSNPN, CDR2 SVGIG (reference sequence). V was clipped by 1 base and J by 5 bases; unmatched bases: 5. The CDR3 here is CAWSAGQGSETQYF. CDR3 nucleotide sequence: TGTGCCTGGAGTGCGGGACAGGGCTCGGAGACCCAGTACTTC.

J is TRBJ2-1 and V is TRBV15; D call uncertain. Trimming left V 0 bases short and J 4 bases short, with 7 bases between. The CDR3 length is 14 residues. Germline V CDR1 and CDR2: LNHNV, YYDKDF (reference sequence). CDR3 nucleotide sequence: TGTGCCACCAGCAGAGATGGTCGGTACAATGAGCAGTTCTTC. Its protein is CATSRDGRYNEQFF.

Only a few counts were recorded for this clone. The gene calls are TRBV27 and TRBJ2-1; 14 bases line up with TRBD2. Germline CDR1 and CDR2: MNHEY and SMNVEV (reference sequence). V lost 7 bases and J lost 9; bases outside the gene matches: 11. The CDR3 is 16 amino acids. The chain's CDR3 is CASIPPGLAGDGEQFF. As DNA, the CDR3 is TGTGCCAGCATCCCTCCGGGACTAGCGGGAGACGGTGAGCAGTTCTTC.

V and J are TRBV19 and TRBJ2-7, with TRBD1 identical over 7 bases. Germline V gene data show CDR1 as LNHDA and CDR2 as SQIVND (reference sequence). V dropped 4 bases and J dropped 6; count of bases not matched to a gene: 12. The CDR3 is 15 residues long. The CDR3 DNA follows: TGTGCCAGTAGTACGACAGGGATTGGCGTAGGCGAGCAGTACTTC. Translation gives CASSTTGIGVGEQYF. Complete variable domain (other parts from reference TRBV19 and TRBJ2-7): DGGITQSPKYLFRKEGQNVTLSCEQNLNHDAMYWYRQDPGQGLRLIYYSQIVNDFQKGDIAEGYSVSREKKESFPLTVTSAQKNPTAFYLCASSTTGIGVGEQYFGPGTRLTVT.

V is TRBV18 and J is TRBJ1-4, with 8 bases fitting TRBD1. The CDR3 length is 15 residues. Trimming cost V 1 base and J 4 bases; bases outside gene matches: 2. Per the germline V gene, CDR1 is KGHSH and CDR2 is LQKENI. Written as DNA, the CDR3 is TGTGCCAGCTCACCACGGACAGGGCATAATGAAAAACTGTTTTTT. Amino acids: CASSPRTGHNEKLFF.

The chain recombines TRBV9 with TRBJ2-3; 8 bases are a match to TRBD2. The CDR3 extends over 14 amino acids. J gave up 2 bases and V 6 bases, and 5 bases lay outside the gene matches. Germline V CDR1 and CDR2: SGDLS, YYNGEE. The CDR3 region has the DNA TGTGCCAGCAACATAGCGGGGCACACAGATACGCAGTATTTT. The encoded protein is CASNIAGHTDTQYF. The whole variable domain, filled in from reference TRBV9 and TRBJ2-3, reads DSGVTQTPKHLITATGQRVTLRCSPRSGDLSVYWYQQSLDQGLQFLIQYYNGEERAKGNILERFSAQQFPDLHSELNLSSLELGDSALYFCASNIAGHTDTQYFGPGTRLTVL.